The 26 T cell receptor beta chains given below trace back to one sample, sequenced in a study of OX40 agonist ivuxolimab in advanced cancers. The repertoire was sequenced with immunoSEQ multiplex PCR; TCRdb's copy has only in-frame clones and lacks some. The repertoire holds approximately 46,000 clones, 88% seen once, with roughly 18% in the top ten. This specimen consisted of CD4+ or CD8+ T cells sorted from blood, obtained in a trial of the OX40 agonist ivuxolimab. All receptors come from an adult with an advanced solid tumor such as melanoma, head and neck, liver or kidney cancer.

This clone has more than one count but fewer than ten. The genes are TRBV9 and TRBJ2-2, with a weak D call TRBD2 (6 bases). This CDR3 has 14 residues. Germline CDR1 is SGDLS and CDR2 is YYNGEE. The V and J ends lost 3 bases and 4 bases respectively, with 10 bases between them. The CDR3 DNA sequence: TGTGCCAGCAGCGCCGGGGACTCCACCGGGGAGCTGTTTTTT. Translating gives CASSAGDSTGELFF.

This clone has just one count. The chain couples TRBV10-2 to TRBJ1-3, with D tentatively TRBD1 (6 bases). The CDR3 consists of 18 residues. V lost 4 bases and J lost 0, with 19 bases in between. The germline V gene has CDR1 WSHSY and CDR2 SAAADI. CDR3 nucleotides: TGCGCCAGCAGTGCTACCACAGGGAAGAGGGACTCTGGAAACACCATATATTTT. Residues: CASSATTGKRDSGNTIYF.

The chain recombines TRBV5-1 with TRBJ2-2; the match to TRBD1 covers 11 bases. This CDR3 is 17 amino acids long. CDR1 and CDR2 (germline): SGHRS, YFSETQ. With 3 bases clipped from V and 3 bases from J, the junction kept 7 bases outside the gene matches. The CDR3 sequence is CASSYTGQGAYTGELFF. The CDR3 DNA follows: TGCGCCAGCAGCTACACCGGACAGGGGGCTTACACCGGGGAGCTGTTTTTT.

The chain recombines TRBV19 with TRBJ2-1, with D possibly matching TRBD1 (5 bases). Germline V gene data show CDR1 as LNHDA and CDR2 as SQIVND (reference sequence). This CDR3 is 14 amino acids long. The ends were cut back, 6 bases at V and 6 bases at J, with 15 bases in the middle. The CDR3 is CASSTFDRSNEQFF. In DNA, the CDR3 is TGTGCCAGTAGCACCTTTGACAGATCCAATGAGCAGTTCTTC.

This chain links TRBV6-5 with TRBJ1-2; possible D gene TRBD1, 5 bases. CDR1 and CDR2 (germline): MNHEY, SVGAGI. V was trimmed by 6 bases and J by 7 bases, leaving 18 bases between them. The CDR3 length is 14 residues. CDR3: CASSTGTGGTGYTF. CDR3 nucleotide sequence: TGTGCCAGCAGCACGGGGACCGGGGGGACTGGCTACACCTTC.

J is TRBJ2-7 and V is TRBV7-9; 10 bases line up with TRBD2. The CDR3 contains 15 residues. Germline V gene data show CDR1 as SEHNR and CDR2 as FQNEAQ (reference sequence). V lost 5 bases, J lost 5 bases, and 9 bases stayed unmatched. The CDR3 nucleotides read TGTGCCAGCAGCCCGAGCGGGGGGGCAAGAGACGAGCAGTACTTC. It codes for CASSPSGGARDEQYF.

The chain couples TRBV4-1 to TRBJ1-1, with unresolved D. The germline V gene encodes CDR1 MGHRA and CDR2 YSYEKL. Trimming stripped 4 bases from V and 4 bases from J, with 16 bases between. The CDR3 has 15 residues. CDR3 coding DNA: TGCGCCAGCAGCCTTTTCTTGGGTGCGGGCACTGAAGCTTTCTTT. It translates to CASSLFLGAGTEAFF.

The chain has TRBV12-5 and TRBJ1-2; D unclear. This CDR3 is built from 16 residues. CDR1 is LGHNT and CDR2 is FRNRAP in the germline V gene. With 3 bases removed from V and 3 bases from J, the gap between germline ends came to 17 bases. The CDR3 nucleotides read TGTGCTAGTGGTTTTCTTCCCGCCAGAGGCGACTATGGCTACACCTTC. Translating it yields CASGFLPARGDYGYTF.

The chain has TRBV11-2 and TRBJ2-3; D remains unclear. V was shortened by 3 bases and J by 1 base, with 11 bases between the two germline ends. Germline V gene data show CDR1 as SGHAT and CDR2 as FQNNGV. The CDR3 has 15 residues. CDR3 residues: CASSFLGLGTDTQYF. CDR3 DNA: TGTGCCAGCAGCTTTCTTGGGTTAGGCACAGATACGCAGTATTTT.

This clone turned up a few times. The chain links TRBV5-6 to TRBJ2-7; TRBD2 might be the D (6 bases). V dropped 6 bases and J dropped 3 bases, with 13 bases sitting between them. The CDR3 covers 13 residues. Germline V gives CDR1 SGHDT, CDR2 YYEEEE. For the CDR3, the DNA is TGTGCCAGCACCACCGGGACTGGCTACGAGCAGTACTTC. Its translation: CASTTGTGYEQYF.

The chain combines TRBV6-5 with TRBJ2-7; 7 bases align to TRBD1. This CDR3 is 15 amino acids long. Unmatched junction bases numbered 10, after V lost 6 bases and J lost 2 bases. Germline assignment: CDR1 MNHEY and CDR2 SVGAGI. The DNA of the CDR3 is TGTGCCAGCAGCCCCTGGGACAGACTCACCTACGAGCAGTACTTC. It translates to CASSPWDRLTYEQYF.

This rearrangement joins TRBV5-6 to TRBJ2-4; D unresolved. Germline V gene sequence: CDR1 SGHDT, CDR2 YYEEEE. The V end lost 3 bases, the J end lost 0 bases, and 13 bases lay between the germline ends. This CDR3 is built from 16 residues. The CDR3 region has the DNA TGTGCCAGCAGCTGGGTGTACTCCCGAGCCAAAAACATTCAGTACTTC. Protein product: CASSWVYSRAKNIQYF.

The chain uses TRBV7-2 and TRBJ2-7, with 14 bases matching TRBD2. Germline V CDR1 and CDR2: SGHTA, FQGNSA. CDR3 size: 15 residues. The ends lost 5 bases at V and 5 bases at J; junction bases unmatched: 5. CDR3 region: CASSLGTSGRDEQYF. CDR3 coding DNA: TGTGCCAGCAGCCTAGGGACTAGCGGGAGAGACGAGCAGTACTTC.

V and J are TRBV10-3 and TRBJ2-7; D is possibly TRBD1 or TRBD2 (6 bases each). The length of the CDR3 is 14 residues. Germline V gives CDR1 ENHRY, CDR2 SYGVKD. The V and J ends lost 3 bases and 4 bases respectively, with 13 bases between them. The CDR3 reads CAISESGGGYEQYF. CDR3 in DNA: TGTGCCATCAGTGAATCTGGAGGGGGGTACGAGCAGTACTTC.

CDR3 sequence (DNA): TGTGCCAGCAGTTCAGGGTGGACCGGGGAGCTGTTTTTT. Protein: CASSSGWTGELFF. The V gene is TRBV5-6, the J gene TRBJ2-2; D is perhaps TRBD1 (5 bases). CDR1 and CDR2 from the germline V gene are SGHDT and YYEEEE. V lost 5 bases to trimming and J lost 5 bases, with 10 bases between them. The CDR3 consists of 13 residues.

This rearrangement joins TRBV15 to TRBJ2-7, with TRBD1 matching 8 bases. Per the germline V gene, CDR1 is LNHNV and CDR2 is YYDKDF (reference sequence). The CDR3 sequence is 14 residues long. Losses at the gene ends were 1 base for V and 3 bases for J; bases not matched to a gene: 2. The DNA for the CDR3 is TGTGCCACCAGCAGAGCGGGACAGGTCTACGAGCAGTACTTC. Its translation is CATSRAGQVYEQYF.

This chain uses TRBV27 with TRBJ1-5, with 9 bases that match TRBD1. The CDR3 sequence is 13 residues long. V shed 10 bases and J 5 bases; nucleotides not matched to a gene: 6. Germline V lookup: CDR1 MNHEY, CDR2 SMNVEV (reference sequence). In DNA, the CDR3 is TGTGCCATAGGGACAGGGAGTCATCAGCCCCAGCATTTT. This encodes CAIGTGSHQPQHF.

V and J are TRBV2 and TRBJ1-1; TRBD1 agrees at 7 bases. Losses at the gene ends were 0 bases for V and 0 bases for J; bases not matched to a gene: 10. Germline CDR1 SNHLY, CDR2 FYNNEI. The CDR3 covers 18 residues. CDR3 in amino acids: CASSEAGGASQMNTEAFF. The CDR3 DNA is TGTGCCAGCAGTGAAGCAGGGGGCGCAAGTCAAATGAACACTGAAGCTTTCTTT. Based on the CDR3 plus reference TRBV2 and TRBJ1-1, the full variable domain is EPEVTQTPSHQVTQMGQEVILRCVPISNHLYFYWYRQILGQKVEFLVSFYNNEISEKSEIFDDQFSVERPDGSNFTLKIRSTKLEDSAMYFCASSEAGGASQMNTEAFFGQGTRLTVV.

CDR3: CASSYYRQTNTEAFF. The CDR3 bases are TGTGCCAGCAGTTACTATCGACAGACCAACACTGAAGCTTTCTTT. J is TRBJ1-1 and V is TRBV6-5, with D possibly TRBD1 on 5 matching bases. Germline values: CDR1 MNHEY, CDR2 SVGAGI. The CDR3 is made up of 15 amino acids. The V gene lost 1 base and the J gene lost 2 bases, with 11 bases spanning the gap.

The gene calls are TRBV7-6 and TRBJ2-5; 7 bases agree with TRBD2. Germline CDR1 and CDR2: SGHVS and FNYEAQ. V gave up 5 bases and J gave up 3 bases; unmatched junction bases: 9. CDR3 length equals 15 residues. CDR3 sequence (DNA): TGTGCCAGCAGCCGCGCGGGGGTGAGGAAAGAGACCCAGTACTTC. Translated, it gives CASSRAGVRKETQYF.

The chain uses TRBV4-3 and TRBJ1-5; D unclear. V was trimmed by 3 bases and J by 6 bases, leaving 12 bases between them. Germline V CDR1 and CDR2: LGHNA, YSLEER. The CDR3 is made up of 14 amino acids. In DNA form, the CDR3 reads TGCGCCAGCAGCCATTCTCTCGTGGGTCAGCCCCAGCATTTT. This sequence encodes CASSHSLVGQPQHF.

The V gene is TRBV9, the J gene TRBJ1-1, with D tentatively TRBD1 (6 bases). Germline CDR1 SGDLS, CDR2 YYNGEE. V was clipped by 2 bases and J by 3 bases, with 11 bases between them. This CDR3 has 14 residues. The CDR3 loop reads CASSVGGRDTEAFF. In DNA form, the CDR3 reads TGTGCCAGCAGCGTGGGGGGCAGGGACACTGAAGCTTTCTTT.

The V call is TRBV25-1, the J call TRBJ1-2, with D hard to call. This CDR3 region has 13 residues. The V end was cut by 8 bases, the J end by 1 base, with 11 bases between. CDR1 and CDR2 (germline): MGHDK, SYGVNS. The DNA of the CDR3 is TGTGCCAGCCAAAGTAGACATAACTATGGCTACACCTTC. It is translated as CASQSRHNYGYTF.

The chain is built from TRBV11-2 and TRBJ2-7; 8 nucleotides align to TRBD1. This CDR3 has 19 residues. V gave up 1 base and J gave up 3 bases; unmatched junction bases: 17. Germline V gene sequence: CDR1 SGHAT, CDR2 FQNNGV. In DNA, the CDR3 is TGTGCCAGCAGCTTAGTTCAGGGGGCGAAGTTAGCGGACCTCTACGAGCAGTACTTC. Protein product: CASSLVQGAKLADLYEQYF.

This clone showed up just once. The chain employs TRBV7-8 and TRBJ2-1; D unresolved. From germline, CDR1 is SGHVS and CDR2 FQNEAQ. The CDR3 totals 13 residues. Trimming pared 7 bases from V and 9 bases from J, leaving 16 bases between. DNA of the CDR3: TGTGCCAGCACCCCAGTTGATAGGAGTGAGCAGTTCTTC. Its protein product is CASTPVDRSEQFF.

This clone was recorded once. The V and J genes are TRBV14 and TRBJ2-6, with D unclear. Germline-derived CDR1 and CDR2 are SGHDN and FVKESK. The CDR3 runs to 14 residues. V lost 4 bases to trimming and J lost 0 bases, with 4 bases between them. CDR3 DNA: TGTGCCAGCAGCCTGGTCTCTGGGGCCAACGTCCTGACTTTC. Encoded protein: CASSLVSGANVLTF.